This T cell receptor beta chain was found in a study of blood T cell repertoires in COVID-19. Study as a whole: Acute-phase and convalescent COVID-19 samples originated in the United States, Italy and Spain. The analysed material was cDNA or gDNA that came from T cells, B-cell-depleted T cells, or PBMCs.

In the original workflow: Amplification of reference gene primers was used by the study to estimate nucleated cell counts. TCRdb's table, derived via immunoSEQ multiplex PCR, lists solely in-frame clones and lacks some. The V and J calls and the clone size are those of that table, but D and trimming were determined from the DNA. This table has about 100,000 clones, about nine tenths appearing once. CDR1 and CDR2 (germline): SGHAT, FQNNGV. With 5 bases removed from V and 6 bases from J, the gap between germline ends came to 7 bases. CDR3 size: 12 residues. The V call is TRBV11-2, the J call TRBJ2-2; the D is unclear. Sample: peripheral blood. The receptor was derived from a man in his forties or fifties with acute or convalescent COVID-19. Here the CDR3 DNA reads TGTGCCAGCAGCCCCCTTGCCGGGGAGCTGTTTTTT. Its translation is CASSPLAGELFF.